This entry lists 23 T cell receptor beta chains sequenced from one sample in a study of blood T cell repertoires in COVID-19 (TCRdb year 2020). Library generation was performed with the immunoSEQ multiplex PCR assay. TCRdb's version of the immuneACCESS table is confined to in-frame rearrangements and falls short of the full clone set. An unresolved V gene accounts for under half of the shortfall where checked; the remainder is of unknown origin. The sample table holds 200,000 to 300,000 clones, of which 80% to 90% were seen once. Together, the top ten hold just over 2.5% of the sample. Sequencing used PBMCs or T cells enriched from blood (not recorded which). Source of these receptors: a woman aged 25 to 39 with acute COVID-19.

V is TRBV13 and J is TRBJ2-1, with TRBD1 matching 8 bases. The germline V gene has CDR1 PRHDT and CDR2 FYEKMQ (reference sequence). The CDR3 extends over 15 amino acids. With 4 bases clipped from V and 1 base from J, the junction kept 3 bases outside the gene matches. For the CDR3, the DNA is TGTGCCAGCAGCTCCCGGGACAGGTCCTACAATGAGCAGTTCTTC. It yields the protein CASSSRDRSYNEQFF.

The count of this clone is one. This chain uses TRBV19 with TRBJ1-1; D remains ambiguous. This CDR3 contains 14 residues. The V end lost 6 bases, the J end lost 4 bases, and 15 bases lay between the germline ends. Germline V gene lookup returns CDR1 LNHDA and CDR2 SQIVND (reference sequence). CDR3 in amino acids: CASREREGSTEAFF. The CDR3 bases are TGTGCCAGTAGGGAGAGGGAGGGTAGCACTGAAGCTTTCTTT. Drawing the rest from reference TRBV19 and TRBJ1-1, the complete variable domain is DGGITQSPKYLFRKEGQNVTLSCEQNLNHDAMYWYRQDPGQGLRLIYYSQIVNDFQKGDIAEGYSVSREKKESFPLTVTSAQKNPTAFYLCASREREGSTEAFFGQGTRLTVV.

The chain recombines TRBV18 with TRBJ2-3; tentatively, D is TRBD1 (6 bases). Germline loops: CDR1 KGHSH, CDR2 LQKENI. V was pared by 2 bases and J by 1 base, with 13 bases between. The CDR3 consists of 16 residues. Here the CDR3 reads CASSPMGASGTDTQYF. For the CDR3, the DNA is TGTGCCAGCTCACCAATGGGGGCGTCGGGCACAGATACGCAGTATTTT.

The chain links TRBV11-2 to TRBJ2-7; 7 positions agree with TRBD1. With V trimmed by 4 bases and J by 8 bases, 8 bases remained unmatched. The germline gives CDR1 SGHAT, CDR2 FQNNGV. The CDR3 is 13 amino acids. The CDR3, as DNA: TGTGCCAGCAGCTGGAGCGGACAGGCAAAGCAGTACTTC. Translated, it gives CASSWSGQAKQYF. The full variable domain, rest sourced from reference TRBV11-2 and TRBJ2-7, is EAGVAQSPRYKIIEKRQSVAFWCNPISGHATLYWYQQILGQGPKLLIQFQNNGVVDDSQLPKDRFSAERLKGVDSTLKIQPAKLEDSAVYLCASSWSGQAKQYFGPGTRLTVT.

The J gene is TRBJ2-3, the V gene TRBV11-2, with D possibly matching TRBD1 (5 bases). V was cut by 5 bases and J by 0 bases, with 24 bases left in between. This CDR3 has 19 amino acids. Germline CDR1 is SGHAT and CDR2 is FQNNGV. The CDR3 reads CASSPLPPDSGPSTDTQYF. CDR3 coding DNA: TGTGCCAGCAGCCCACTCCCCCCTGACTCAGGGCCTAGCACAGATACGCAGTATTTT.

This clone was counted a single time. V usage is TRBV5-4 and J usage is TRBJ2-5, with 7 nucleotides matching TRBD2. CDR1 is SGHNT and CDR2 is YYREEE in the germline V gene (reference sequence). The length of the CDR3 is 15 residues. Unmatched junction bases numbered 5, after V lost 0 bases and J lost 3 bases. CDR3 in DNA: TGTGCCAGCAGCTTGGGGGGGAGCGGGGAAGAGACCCAGTACTTC. Its protein is CASSLGGSGEETQYF.

This chain uses TRBV19 with TRBJ2-7; no definite D call. The length of the CDR3 is 16 residues. Germline assignment: CDR1 LNHDA and CDR2 SQIVND (reference sequence). V was pared by 4 bases and J by 5 bases, with 21 bases between. The CDR3 loop reads CASSTQVQIPLHEQYF. CDR3 bases: TGTGCCAGTAGTACGCAGGTCCAAATCCCGCTGCACGAGCAGTACTTC. Based on the CDR3 plus reference TRBV19 and TRBJ2-7, the full variable domain is DGGITQSPKYLFRKEGQNVTLSCEQNLNHDAMYWYRQDPGQGLRLIYYSQIVNDFQKGDIAEGYSVSREKKESFPLTVTSAQKNPTAFYLCASSTQVQIPLHEQYFGPGTRLTVT.

The V and J genes are TRBV30 and TRBJ1-4; D may be TRBD1 (5 bases). The V gene lost 3 bases and the J gene lost 4 bases, with 12 bases spanning the gap. The length of the CDR3 is 14 residues. The V gene's germline CDR1 is GTSNPN and CDR2 SVGIG (reference sequence). The CDR3 DNA follows: TGTGCCTGGAGCTTAAACGGGGGTAATGAAAAACTGTTTTTT. Its protein is CAWSLNGGNEKLFF.

V is TRBV6-5 and J is TRBJ2-5, with a possible D match to TRBD1 (5 bases). Trimming took off 7 bases at V and 1 base at J, with 10 bases between the two ends. Germline V CDR1 and CDR2: MNHEY, SVGAGI. CDR3 length equals 13 residues. CDR3 amino acids: CASTRAPQETQYF. DNA of the CDR3: TGTGCCAGCACCAGGGCCCCCCAAGAGACCCAGTACTTC.

CDR3 coding DNA: TGTGCCAGCAGCCAAGTACCAGGGTCGGTCGGGGAGCTGTTTTTT. Its translation is CASSQVPGSVGELFF. The chain couples TRBV14 to TRBJ2-2; D perhaps matches TRBD1 (5 bases). Between the trimmed V and J ends, which lost 1 base and 7 bases, there was a span of 13 bases. Germline V gene data show CDR1 as SGHDN and CDR2 as FVKESK. The CDR3 is 15 amino acids.

This clone was counted a single time. The rearrangement uses TRBV4-2 and TRBJ2-3; D perhaps matches TRBD2 (6 bases). Germline V gene data show CDR1 as LGHNA and CDR2 as YNFKEQ. V lost 4 bases, J lost 1 base, and 18 bases lay in between. The CDR3 totals 17 residues. Here the CDR3 reads CASSPENPGGGTDTQYF. The DNA for the CDR3 is TGTGCCAGCAGCCCCGAAAATCCAGGCGGGGGCACAGATACGCAGTATTTT.

There are a few counts of this clone. The genes are TRBV11-3 and TRBJ1-3, with 7 bases that match TRBD1. The CDR3 spans 17 residues. Germline-derived CDR1 and CDR2 are SGHNT and YENEEA. After removal of 0 bases from V and 3 bases from J, the junction contained 8 bases not matched to a gene. The CDR3 DNA sequence: TGTGCCAGCAGCTTAGAACAGGTCAGGGGGAATGGAAACACCATATATTTT. The encoded protein is CASSLEQVRGNGNTIYF.

This chain joins TRBV11-2 and TRBJ1-5; the D gene is possibly TRBD1 (5 bases). The CDR3 length is 15 residues. V shed 6 bases and J shed 5 bases, with 17 bases lying between them. Germline V CDR1 and CDR2: SGHAT, FQNNGV. CDR3 residues: CASSPHGRVDQPQHF. The CDR3 DNA is TGTGCCAGCAGTCCCCATGGCAGGGTGGATCAGCCCCAGCATTTT.

V usage is TRBV4-2 and J usage is TRBJ1-6, with a possible D match to TRBD1 (5 bases). Germline CDR1 is LGHNA and CDR2 is YNFKEQ. The CDR3 covers 14 residues. With 3 bases removed from V and 7 bases from J, the gap between germline ends came to 10 bases. This chain's CDR3 is CASSQGGANSPLHF. CDR3 bases: TGTGCCAGCAGCCAGGGCGGGGCAAATTCACCCCTCCACTTT.

The V call is TRBV6-2 or TRBV6-3, the J call TRBJ1-1; maybe TRBD1 (5 bases). Germline assignment: CDR1 MNHEY and CDR2 SVGEGT. This CDR3 has 15 amino acids. V was pared by 0 bases and J by 0 bases, with 8 bases between. Here the CDR3 DNA reads TGTGCCAGCAGTTACTCGATGGACATGAACACTGAAGCTTTCTTT. Protein sequence: CASSYSMDMNTEAFF.

The J gene is TRBJ2-6, the V gene TRBV5-5; perhaps TRBD1 as D (5 bases). This CDR3 spans 19 amino acids. Germline CDR1 and CDR2: SGHKS and YYEKEE (reference sequence). The V gene lost 3 bases and the J gene lost 0 bases, with 19 bases spanning the gap. The CDR3 nucleotides are TGTGCCAGCAGCTCCGCGACAGTCCTAAGATCCTCTGGGGCCAACGTCCTGACTTTC. Translation gives CASSSATVLRSSGANVLTF.

The genes are TRBV7-9 and TRBJ1-3, with 9 positions matching TRBD1. This CDR3 region has 19 residues. V shed 5 bases and J 0 bases; nucleotides not matched to a gene: 14. The germline CDR1 and CDR2 sequences are SEHNR and FQNEAQ (reference sequence). CDR3: CASSHNGQGPQLSGNTIYF. The CDR3 region has the DNA TGTGCCAGCAGCCATAACGGACAGGGGCCGCAACTCTCTGGAAACACCATATATTTT.

V gene TRBV18 combines with J gene TRBJ2-5; 7 bases fit TRBD1. The CDR3 sequence is 16 residues long. Germline assignment: CDR1 KGHSH and CDR2 LQKENI. The junction had 9 bases not matched to a gene; V was cut back by 0 bases and J by 5 bases. CDR3 in DNA: TGTGCCAGCTCACCACCAGATACAGGGGCCAGGGAGACCCAGTACTTC. This encodes CASSPPDTGARETQYF.

The chain uses TRBV15 and TRBJ2-5; 8 bases map to TRBD2. Losses at the gene ends were 6 bases for V and 5 bases for J; bases not matched to a gene: 14. Per the germline V gene, CDR1 is LNHNV and CDR2 is YYDKDF (reference sequence). The CDR3 is 16 residues long. The CDR3 DNA reads as TGTGCCACCAGAGACGGGAACGGGGGGGCCCTGGAGACCCAGTACTTC. Encoded protein: CATRDGNGGALETQYF.

The chain links TRBV2 to TRBJ1-5; D is unresolved. V was pared by 7 bases and J by 0 bases, with 13 bases between. The CDR3 sequence is 15 residues long. Germline-derived CDR1 and CDR2 are SNHLY and FYNNEI. The CDR3 reads CASTRRGASNQPQHF. The CDR3 bases are TGTGCCAGCACCCGCAGAGGAGCTAGCAATCAGCCCCAGCATTTT. Full variable domain (missing parts from reference TRBV2 and TRBJ1-5): EPEVTQTPSHQVTQMGQEVILRCVPISNHLYFYWYRQILGQKVEFLVSFYNNEISEKSEIFDDQFSVERPDGSNFTLKIRSTKLEDSAMYFCASTRRGASNQPQHFGDGTRLSIL.

V gene TRBV11-2 combines with J gene TRBJ2-5, with 12 bases aligning to TRBD2. V lost 1 base to trimming and J lost 5 bases; unmatched junction nucleotides: 5. The germline gives CDR1 SGHAT, CDR2 FQNNGV. CDR3 length equals 16 residues. The CDR3 sequence: CASSLASGGALETQYF. DNA for the CDR3: TGTGCCAGCAGCTTAGCTAGCGGGGGGGCCTTGGAGACCCAGTACTTC.

The V gene is TRBV19, the J gene TRBJ2-1; 7 nucleotides line up with TRBD2. Germline V gene lookup returns CDR1 LNHDA and CDR2 SQIVND (reference sequence). V dropped 5 bases and J dropped 3; count of bases not matched to a gene: 4. This CDR3 spans 14 amino acids. The CDR3, as DNA: TGTGCCAGTAGTCGAGGACTAGTCTACAATGAGCAGTTCTTC. Translation: CASSRGLVYNEQFF.

This chain links TRBV14 with TRBJ1-1; tentative D call: TRBD1 (6 bases). Between the trimmed V and J ends, which lost 5 bases and 4 bases, there was a span of 11 bases. Germline assignment: CDR1 SGHDN and CDR2 FVKESK. There are 13 residues in the CDR3. CDR3 region: CASSIQGATEAFF. The DNA for the CDR3 is TGTGCCAGCAGCATACAGGGAGCCACTGAAGCTTTCTTT.